Described below is a single T cell receptor (beta chain) sequence and its context. There are many counts of this clonotype. Its antigen remains undetermined. Qualities for individual bases were not recorded, and no much larger clone is one base off. The sequencer listed for this sample is Illumina HiSeq 2500. Quantitative 5'-RACE with molecular barcodes was the method used to prepare the TCR beta libraries. The source study handled its data this way. To identify disease-linked TCR variants, a new computational method was used, one built on a probabilistic model of VDJ rearrangement. Using fastp at Q25 and MiXCR, TCRdb reprocessed the public reads and kept productive beta chains. Every distinct CDR3 protein forms one entry, paired with its most common genes and DNA. TCRdb's processing, not the authors', yielded these V and J calls. Here the sample has about 210,000 distinct CDR3 sequences; around 6.6% occur a single time. In total, the top ten clones hold around 14% of the sample.

The data are from a study of CD8 T cells in ankylosing spondylitis (dated 2017 in TCRdb). About the full investigation: The study set out to find disease-linked TCR variants by profiling T cell receptor beta repertoires in ankylosing spondylitis patients and healthy donors. The full study cohort was made up of 25 ankylosing spondylitis patients and some 100 healthy donors. Peripheral blood was sampled, and synovial fluid was also collected from ankylosing spondylitis patients. General study outcomes and caveats: The disease-linked clones had a CD8+ phenotype and were found at relatively low frequencies in peripheral blood. The disease-linked clones were reported to be significantly enriched in matched synovial fluid samples from ankylosing spondylitis patients. Some motif variants had previously been reported in the synovial fluid and blood of reactive arthritis patients, which suggests shared mechanisms of disease initiation. Blood from ankylosing spondylitis patients appeared to be characterized by a TCR beta motif made up of several highly homologous amino acid variants.

Based on the germline V gene, the CDR1 and CDR2 sequences are MRHNA and SNTAGT. Spanning cysteine to phenylalanine, the CDR3 consists of 14 amino acids. The DNA shown is the 42-base CDR3, in frame from base 1. Relative to germline, V is 5 bases shorter and J is 0 bases shorter, with 8 bases between their ends. The source material was blood, either unsorted or a sorted T cell fraction (not recorded which). The sequence joins TRBV6-4 to TRBJ2-1; the D segment cannot be called with confidence. The source is a male donor with ankylosing spondylitis. CDR3 protein: CASSTDRSYNEQFF. The nucleotides are TGTGCCAGCAGTACGGACCGCTCCTACAATGAGCAGTTCTTC.